This TCR beta chain comes out of a study of T-cell memory formation after mild COVID-19. Study overall: In these data, TCR clusters were largely donor specific.

The germline gives CDR1 SGDLS, CDR2 YYNGEE. This CDR3 has 13 amino acids. Trimming pared 4 bases from V and 4 bases from J, leaving 11 bases between. A note on this clonotype: As yet, its antigen is unknown.

Using constant-segment primers, 5'RACE produced TCR alpha and TCR beta cDNA libraries carrying sample barcodes and UMIs. One entry per CDR3 protein, called by TCRdb with MiXCR from the 5' RACE reads. The data hold about 210,000 distinct CDR3 sequences, with around 25% observed a single time. Overall study results and limits: Pre-infection memory showed some responding clones, and this suggested that cross-reactive memory joined. Whether second-wave clones peaking at day 37 were SARS-CoV-2 specific went unconfirmed.

Sequenced material: PBMCs or a T cell subset sorted from them (not recorded which). This receptor was identified in an adult woman who had mild COVID-19 (a few samples of this study predate the infection). Cell type and time point are not known. The V and J genes are TRBV9 and TRBJ1-1; D unclear. CDR3 in amino acids: CASSWNSGTEAFF. Written as DNA, the CDR3 is TGTGCCAGCAGCTGGAATTCGGGCACTGAAGCTTTCTTT.